This TCR beta chain was recorded in a study of blood T cell repertoires in COVID-19. Across the study: From T cells, B-cell-depleted T cells, or PBMCs came the material, which was cDNA or gDNA.

Profiling relied on immunoSEQ multiplex PCR, and the TCRdb table lists in-frame clones only, not all of them. The sample lists hundreds of thousands of clones; over 75% were seen once. This study enrolled people aged 18 to 89 from 20 to 25 US geographic areas. Among Cohort 3 donors, those recovered had two negative PCRs, clearance, or symptom resolution. This clone came up once. Trimming at V came to 3 bases and at J to 1 base, leaving 2 bases not matched to a gene. The CDR3 is made up of 15 amino acids. CDR1 and CDR2 from the germline V gene are MNHEY and SMNVEV (reference sequence). This sequence was found in a woman in her thirties who had recovered from COVID-19. Sequenced material: PBMCs or T cells enriched from blood (not recorded which). V usage is TRBV27 and J usage is TRBJ2-1; TRBD2 agrees at 8 bases. The CDR3 reads CASSLTGGSYNEQFF. The CDR3 bases are TGTGCCAGCAGTTTGACGGGAGGGTCCTACAATGAGCAGTTCTTC.